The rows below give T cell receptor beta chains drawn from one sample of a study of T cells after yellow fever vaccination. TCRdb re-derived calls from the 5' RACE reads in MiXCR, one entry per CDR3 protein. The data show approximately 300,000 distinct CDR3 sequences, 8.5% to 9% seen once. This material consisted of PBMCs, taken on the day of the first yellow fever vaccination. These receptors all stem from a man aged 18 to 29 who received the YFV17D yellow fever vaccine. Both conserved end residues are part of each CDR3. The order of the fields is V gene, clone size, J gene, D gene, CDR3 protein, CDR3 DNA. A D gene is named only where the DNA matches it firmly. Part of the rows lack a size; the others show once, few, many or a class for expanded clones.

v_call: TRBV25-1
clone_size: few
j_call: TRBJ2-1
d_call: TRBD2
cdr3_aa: CASTDTLAGAGNEQFF
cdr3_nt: TGTGCCAGCACTGACACACTAGCGGGGGCGGGCAATGAGCAGTTCTTC

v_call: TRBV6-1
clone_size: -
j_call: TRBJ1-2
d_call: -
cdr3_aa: CASSEAWNREIYGYTF
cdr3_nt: TGTGCCAGCAGTGAAGCGTGGAACAGGGAGATCTATGGCTACACCTTC

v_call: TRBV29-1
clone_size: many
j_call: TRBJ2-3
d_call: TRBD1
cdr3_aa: CSVNQGALTDTQYF
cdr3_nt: TGCAGCGTCAATCAGGGGGCGCTGACAGATACGCAGTATTTT

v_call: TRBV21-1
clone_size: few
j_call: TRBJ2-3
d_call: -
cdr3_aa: CASSKSGFTDTQYF
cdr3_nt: TGTGCCAGCAGCAAATCAGGCTTCACAGATACGCAGTATTTT

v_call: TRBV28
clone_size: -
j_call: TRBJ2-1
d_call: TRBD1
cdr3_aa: CASRSSGTDRNEQFF
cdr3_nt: TGTGCCAGCAGATCCTCTGGGACAGATAGGAATGAGCAGTTCTTC

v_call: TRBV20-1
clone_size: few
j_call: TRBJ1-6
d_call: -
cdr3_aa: CSARVEGPNSPLHF
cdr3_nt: TGCAGTGCTAGAGTCGAGGGTCCCAATTCACCCCTCCACTTT

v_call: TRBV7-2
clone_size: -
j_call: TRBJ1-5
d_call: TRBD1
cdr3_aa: CASRGQENQPQHF
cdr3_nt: TGTGCCAGCAGAGGACAGGAGAATCAGCCCCAGCATTTT

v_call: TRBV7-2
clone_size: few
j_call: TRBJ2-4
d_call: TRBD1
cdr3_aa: CASSARQGAAIQYF
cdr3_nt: TGTGCCAGCAGCGCCCGACAGGGGGCGGCCATTCAGTACTTC

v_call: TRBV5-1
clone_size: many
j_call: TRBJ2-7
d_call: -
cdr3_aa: CASSLLQQGVSYEQYF
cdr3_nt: TGCGCCAGCAGCCTCTTGCAACAGGGAGTGTCCTACGAGCAGTACTTC

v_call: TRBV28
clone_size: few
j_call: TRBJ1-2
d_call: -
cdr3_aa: CASSLTHTGTEIYGYTF
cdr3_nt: TGTGCCAGCAGTTTAACCCACACCGGGACGGAAATCTATGGCTACACCTTC

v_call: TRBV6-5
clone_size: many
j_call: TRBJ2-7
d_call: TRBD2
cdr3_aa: CASSYGTSGGYEQYF
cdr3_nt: TGTGCCAGCAGTTACGGGACTAGCGGGGGTTACGAGCAGTACTTC

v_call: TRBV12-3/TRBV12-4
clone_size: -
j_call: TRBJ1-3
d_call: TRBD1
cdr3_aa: CASRNRGQDGNTIYF
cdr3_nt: TGTGCCAGCAGGAACAGGGGGCAGGATGGAAACACCATATATTTT

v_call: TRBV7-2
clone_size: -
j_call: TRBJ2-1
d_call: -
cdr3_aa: CASSPSRGSLSQFF
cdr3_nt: TGTGCCAGCAGCCCCAGCCGGGGGTCCCTCTCGCAGTTCTTC

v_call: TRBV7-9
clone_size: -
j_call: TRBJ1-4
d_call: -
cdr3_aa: CASSLRQAENEKLFF
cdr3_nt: TGTGCCAGCAGCTTACGACAGGCCGAAAATGAAAAACTGTTTTTT

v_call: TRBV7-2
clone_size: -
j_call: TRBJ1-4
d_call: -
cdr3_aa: CASSFRGNEKLFF
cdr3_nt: TGTGCCAGCAGCTTCCGGGGTAACGAAAAACTGTTTTTT

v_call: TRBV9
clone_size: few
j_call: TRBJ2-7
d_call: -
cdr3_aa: CASSDGTLSLSEQYF
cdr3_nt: TGTGCCAGCAGCGACGGTACCCTAAGTTTATCCGAGCAGTACTTC

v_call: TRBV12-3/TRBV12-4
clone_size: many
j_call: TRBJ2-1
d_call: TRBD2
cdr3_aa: CASLAGGRQNEQFF
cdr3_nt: TGTGCCAGCTTAGCGGGGGGGCGACAAAATGAGCAGTTCTTC

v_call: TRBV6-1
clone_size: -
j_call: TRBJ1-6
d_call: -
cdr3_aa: CASRPYRVHSPLHF
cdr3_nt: TGTGCCAGTCGACCTTACAGGGTACATTCACCCCTCCACTTT

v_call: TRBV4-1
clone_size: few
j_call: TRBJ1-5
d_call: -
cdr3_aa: CASSQVATNQPQHF
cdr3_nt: TGCGCCAGCAGCCAAGTCGCCACCAATCAGCCCCAGCATTTT

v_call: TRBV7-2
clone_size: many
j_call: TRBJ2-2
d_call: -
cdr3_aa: CASSSLVGATGELFF
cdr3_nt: TGTGCCAGCAGCTCGCTCGTAGGGGCCACCGGGGAGCTGTTTTTT

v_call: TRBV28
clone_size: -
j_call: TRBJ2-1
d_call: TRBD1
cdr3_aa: CASSRQGQGAIRQFF
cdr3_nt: TGTGCCAGCAGTCGGCAAGGACAGGGCGCGATTAGGCAGTTCTTC

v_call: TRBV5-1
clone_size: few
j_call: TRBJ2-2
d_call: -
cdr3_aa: CASSLYWGPTTGELFF
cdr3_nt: TGCGCCAGCAGCTTGTATTGGGGGCCGACCACCGGGGAGCTGTTTTTT

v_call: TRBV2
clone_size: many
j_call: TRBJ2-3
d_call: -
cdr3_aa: CASSPFIEVLSTDTQYF
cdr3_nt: TGTGCCAGCAGTCCCTTTATCGAAGTATTGAGCACAGATACGCAGTATTTT

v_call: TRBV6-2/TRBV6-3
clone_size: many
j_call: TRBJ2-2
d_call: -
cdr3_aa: CASSYSYTGELFF
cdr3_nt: TGTGCCAGCAGTTACTCTTACACCGGGGAGCTGTTTTTT

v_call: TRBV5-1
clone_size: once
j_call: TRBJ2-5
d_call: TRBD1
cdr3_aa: CASSLGAGGGGETQYF
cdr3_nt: TGCGCCAGCAGCTTGGGGGCAGGGGGCGGCGGAGAGACCCAGTACTTC

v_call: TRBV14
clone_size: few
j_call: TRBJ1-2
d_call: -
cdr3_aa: CASSPLGSRTYGYTF
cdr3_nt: TGTGCCAGCAGCCCGTTAGGCAGCAGGACCTATGGCTACACCTTC

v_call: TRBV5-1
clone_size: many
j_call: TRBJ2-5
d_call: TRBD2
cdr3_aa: CASSFSGLASSETQYF
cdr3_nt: TGCGCCAGCAGCTTTTCGGGACTAGCGTCGTCCGAGACCCAGTACTTC

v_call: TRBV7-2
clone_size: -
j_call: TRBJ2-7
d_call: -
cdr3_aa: CASSSSPPYSYEQYF
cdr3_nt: TGTGCCAGCAGCTCCTCCCCCCCCTACTCCTACGAGCAGTACTTC

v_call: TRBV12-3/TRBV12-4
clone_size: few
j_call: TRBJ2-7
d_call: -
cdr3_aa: CASSFGDTPSGEQYF
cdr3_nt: TGTGCCAGCAGTTTTGGGGACACCCCCTCGGGCGAGCAGTACTTC

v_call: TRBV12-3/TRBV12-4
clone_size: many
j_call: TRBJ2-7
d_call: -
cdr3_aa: CASSVREVGNPSYEQYF
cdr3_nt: TGTGCCAGCAGTGTCCGAGAGGTAGGGAACCCATCCTACGAGCAGTACTTC

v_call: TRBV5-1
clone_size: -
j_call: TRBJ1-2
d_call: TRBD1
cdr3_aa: CASSPGQGDYGYTF
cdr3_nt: TGCGCCAGCAGCCCGGGACAGGGGGACTATGGCTACACCTTC

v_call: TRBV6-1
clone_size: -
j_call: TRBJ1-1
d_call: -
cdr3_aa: CASSENGGYTEAFF
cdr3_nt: TGTGCCAGCAGTGAAAACGGGGGATATACTGAAGCTTTCTTT

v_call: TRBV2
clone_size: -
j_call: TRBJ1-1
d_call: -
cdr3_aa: CASRNDMNTEAFF
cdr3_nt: TGTGCCAGCAGGAACGATATGAACACTGAAGCTTTCTTT

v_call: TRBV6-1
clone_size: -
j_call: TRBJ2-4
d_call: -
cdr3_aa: CASSERWVPGNIQYF
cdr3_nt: TGTGCCAGCAGTGAAAGATGGGTGCCAGGAAACATTCAGTACTTC